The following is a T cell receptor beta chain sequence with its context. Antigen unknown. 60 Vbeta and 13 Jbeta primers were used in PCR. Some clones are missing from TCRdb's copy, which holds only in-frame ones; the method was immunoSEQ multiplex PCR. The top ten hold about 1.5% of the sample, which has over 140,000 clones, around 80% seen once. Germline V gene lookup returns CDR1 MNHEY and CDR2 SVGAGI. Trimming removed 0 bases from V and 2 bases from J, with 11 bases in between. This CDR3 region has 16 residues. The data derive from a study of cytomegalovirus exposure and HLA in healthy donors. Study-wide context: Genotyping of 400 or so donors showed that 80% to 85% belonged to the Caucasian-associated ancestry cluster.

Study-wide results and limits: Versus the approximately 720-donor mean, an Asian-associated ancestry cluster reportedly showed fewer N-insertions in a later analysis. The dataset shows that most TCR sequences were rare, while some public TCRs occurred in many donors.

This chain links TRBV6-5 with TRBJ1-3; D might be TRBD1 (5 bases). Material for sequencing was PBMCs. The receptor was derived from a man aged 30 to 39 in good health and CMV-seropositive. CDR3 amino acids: CASSYSHRITGNTIYF. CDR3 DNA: TGTGCCAGCAGTTACTCACACAGGATAACTGGAAACACCATATATTTT.